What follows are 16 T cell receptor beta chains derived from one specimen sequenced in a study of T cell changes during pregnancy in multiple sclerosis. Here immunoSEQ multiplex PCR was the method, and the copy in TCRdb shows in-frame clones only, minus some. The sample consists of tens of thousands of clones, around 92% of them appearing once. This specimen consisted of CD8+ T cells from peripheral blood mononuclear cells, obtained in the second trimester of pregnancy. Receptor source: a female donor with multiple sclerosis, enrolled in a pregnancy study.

For the CDR3, the DNA is TGTGCCAGTAAAAGGATGGAGAAACTCACTGAAGCTTTCTTT. It specifies CASKRMEKLTEAFF. The chain links TRBV19 to TRBJ1-1, with D unclear. The CDR3 has 14 residues. From germline, CDR1 is LNHDA and CDR2 SQIVND (reference sequence). Trimming removed 7 bases from V and 4 bases from J, with 16 bases in between.

The CDR3 reads CSVPNSGRFYEQYF. CDR3 sequence (DNA): TGCAGCGTCCCAAATAGCGGGAGATTTTACGAGCAGTACTTC. The J gene is TRBJ2-7, the V gene TRBV29-1; the match to TRBD2 covers 9 bases. The CDR3 loop spans 14 amino acids. CDR1 is SQVTM and CDR2 is ANQGSEA in the germline V gene. Trimming cost V 6 bases and J 4 bases; bases outside gene matches: 10.

The chain's CDR3 is CASSLDRIQETQYF. The CDR3 nucleotides are TGTGCCAGCAGCTTGGACAGGATACAAGAGACCCAGTACTTC. The chain links TRBV5-6 to TRBJ2-5; possible D gene TRBD1, 5 bases. Per the germline V gene, CDR1 is SGHDT and CDR2 is YYEEEE. The ends were cut back, 0 bases at V and 2 bases at J, with 8 bases in the middle. This CDR3 comprises 14 residues.

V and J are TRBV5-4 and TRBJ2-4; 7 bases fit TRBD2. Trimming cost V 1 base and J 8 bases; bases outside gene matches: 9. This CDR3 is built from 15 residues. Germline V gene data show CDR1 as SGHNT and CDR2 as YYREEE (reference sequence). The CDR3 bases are TGTGCCAGCAGCTTGTGGGGCGGGAGAGGGGACATTCAGTACTTC. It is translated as CASSLWGGRGDIQYF. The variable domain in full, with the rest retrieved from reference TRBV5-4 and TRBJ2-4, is ETGVTQSPTHLIKTRGQQVTLRCSSQSGHNTVSWYQQALGQGPQFIFQYYREEENGRGNFPPRFSGLQFPNYSSELNVNALELDDSALYLCASSLWGGRGDIQYFGAGTRLSVL.

The DNA of the CDR3 is TGTGCCAGCAGCTTAGATGACTGGGAGGATGGCTACACCTTC. It encodes CASSLDDWEDGYTF. The chain has TRBV7-8 and TRBJ1-2; D remains ambiguous. The CDR3 extends over 14 amino acids. Trimming pared 1 base from V and 6 bases from J, leaving 12 bases between. Germline lookup yields CDR1 SGHVS and CDR2 FQNEAQ.

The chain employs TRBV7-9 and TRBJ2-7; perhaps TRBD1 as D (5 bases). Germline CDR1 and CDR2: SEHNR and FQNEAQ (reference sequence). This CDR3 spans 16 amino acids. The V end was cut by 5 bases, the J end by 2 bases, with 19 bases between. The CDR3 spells CASSPGDSAFTYEQYF. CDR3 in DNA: TGTGCCAGCAGCCCCGGCGACAGCGCGTTTACCTACGAGCAGTACTTC.

CDR3 DNA sequence: TGTGCCAGCAGCCCGGCCGGGGTAGCTAACTATGGCTACACCTTC. It encodes CASSPAGVANYGYTF. The chain employs TRBV5-8 and TRBJ1-2, with no clear D. V was cut by 4 bases and J by 0 bases, with 13 bases left in between. The germline V gene has CDR1 SGHTS and CDR2 YDEGEE. The CDR3 has 15 amino acids.

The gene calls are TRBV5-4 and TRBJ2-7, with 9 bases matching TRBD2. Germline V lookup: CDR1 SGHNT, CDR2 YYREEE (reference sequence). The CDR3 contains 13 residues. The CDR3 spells CASGPGLASEQYF. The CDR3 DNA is TGTGCTAGTGGGCCGGGACTAGCTTCCGAGCAGTACTTC.

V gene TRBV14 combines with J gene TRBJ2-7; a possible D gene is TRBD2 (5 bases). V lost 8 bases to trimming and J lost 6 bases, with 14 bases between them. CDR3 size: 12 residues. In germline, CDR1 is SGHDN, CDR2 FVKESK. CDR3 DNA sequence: TGTGCCAGCTCAAGCGGAATCCCCGAGCAGTACTTC. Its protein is CASSSGIPEQYF.

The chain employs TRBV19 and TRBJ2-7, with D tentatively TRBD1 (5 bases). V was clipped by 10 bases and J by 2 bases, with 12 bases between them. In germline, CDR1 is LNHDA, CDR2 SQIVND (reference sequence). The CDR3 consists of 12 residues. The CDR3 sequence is CATSVGPYEQYF. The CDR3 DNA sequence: TGTGCCACCTCGGTGGGGCCCTACGAGCAGTACTTC.

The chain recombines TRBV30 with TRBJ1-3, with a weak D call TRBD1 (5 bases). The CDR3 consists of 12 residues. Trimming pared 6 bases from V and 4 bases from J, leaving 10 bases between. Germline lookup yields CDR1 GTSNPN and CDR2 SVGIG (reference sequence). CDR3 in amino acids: CACGGLGNTIYF. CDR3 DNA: TGTGCCTGTGGGGGACTAGGAAACACCATATATTTT.

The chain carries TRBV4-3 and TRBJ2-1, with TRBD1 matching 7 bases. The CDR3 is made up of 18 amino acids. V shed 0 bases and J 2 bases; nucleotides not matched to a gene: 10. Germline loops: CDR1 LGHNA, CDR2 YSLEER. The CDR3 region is CASSQDGPETGPYNEQFF. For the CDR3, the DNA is TGCGCCAGCAGCCAAGACGGTCCCGAGACAGGGCCCTACAATGAGCAGTTCTTC.

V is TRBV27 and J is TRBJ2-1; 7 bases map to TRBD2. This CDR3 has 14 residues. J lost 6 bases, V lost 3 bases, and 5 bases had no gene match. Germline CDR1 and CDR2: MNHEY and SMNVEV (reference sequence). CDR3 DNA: TGTGCCAGCAGTTTTGCTAGCGGAGGCAATGAGCAGTTCTTC. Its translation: CASSFASGGNEQFF.

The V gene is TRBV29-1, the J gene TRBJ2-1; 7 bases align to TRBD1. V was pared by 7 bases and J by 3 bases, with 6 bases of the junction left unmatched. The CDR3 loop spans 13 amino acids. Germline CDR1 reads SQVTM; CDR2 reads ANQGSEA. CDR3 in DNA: TGCAGCGGACAGGGAAAGGGCTACAATGAGCAGTTCTTC. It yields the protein CSGQGKGYNEQFF.

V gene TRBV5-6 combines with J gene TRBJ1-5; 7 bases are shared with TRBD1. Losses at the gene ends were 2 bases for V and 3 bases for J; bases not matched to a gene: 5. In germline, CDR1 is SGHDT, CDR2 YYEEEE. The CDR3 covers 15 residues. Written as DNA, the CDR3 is TGTGCCAGCAGCTTCAGGGGGTCGGCCAATCAGCCCCAGCATTTT. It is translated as CASSFRGSANQPQHF.

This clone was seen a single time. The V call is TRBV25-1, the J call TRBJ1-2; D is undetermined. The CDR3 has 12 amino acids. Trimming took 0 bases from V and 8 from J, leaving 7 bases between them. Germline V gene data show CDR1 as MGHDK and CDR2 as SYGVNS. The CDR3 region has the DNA TGTGCCAGCAGTGAATATATCTACGGCTACACCTTC. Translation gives CASSEYIYGYTF.